One T cell receptor beta chain is described in this entry. Its antigen is undetermined. Previously, flow cytometry had revealed CD8+CD57+ cell expansion in the patients chosen for sequencing. Patients were untreated when blood was sampled. CDR3 and TCR beta VDJ profiling relied on a genomic DNA template. TCRdb used MiXCR to reprocess the reads, holding one entry per CDR3 protein. This table has fewer than 80,000 distinct CDR3 sequences, around 70% appearing once. This sample stems from a study of CD8+CD57+ T cells in acquired aplastic anemia. The wider study: Sorted CD4+ and CD8+ cells gave an average of approximately 3.1 ug of DNA.

This CDR3 region has 16 residues. J gave up 1 base and V 6 bases, and 10 bases lay outside the gene matches. CDR1 SGHVS and CDR2 FQNEAQ come from the germline V gene. Study-wide findings and caveats: No significant patient-versus-control difference appeared in CD8+ Simpson's diversity. A set of twenty-nine CD8+ CDR3 sequences was shared between patients and controls, and these sequences appeared highly expressed in patients.

V and J are TRBV7-8 and TRBJ2-3, with TRBD2 matching 7 bases. This clonotype was sampled from a human donor with aplastic anemia. Sequenced: sorted CD4+, CD8+, or CD8+CD57+ T cells (not recorded which) from PBMCs. In DNA form, the CDR3 reads TGTGCCAGCAGTCTAGCGGCTAGCCTCGGCACAGATACGCAGTATTTT. It codes for CASSLAASLGTDTQYF. Combining the CDR3 with reference TRBV7-8 and TRBJ2-3 gives the whole variable domain GAGVSQSPRYKVAKRGQDVALRCDPISGHVSLFWYQQALGQGPEFLTYFQNEAQLDKSGLPSDRFFAERPEGSVSTLKIQRTQQEDSAVYLCASSLAASLGTDTQYFGPGTRLTVL.